The sequence of this T cell receptor (beta chain) was determined in a study of metastatic and nonmetastatic thyroid tumors. Study information: Malignant and benign thyroid patients had repertoires compared in peripheral blood and tumor or nodule tissue.

Per the authors' pipeline: In papillary thyroid cancer, a distant-metastasis classifier was built using CDR3 differences across clinicopathological groups. TCRdb re-processed the PCR reads through MiXCR. The V and J calls come from TCRdb's annotation, not from the publication. Of approximately 12,000 clones in the sample, 31% were seen once. This clone was counted at least ten times. The target antigen is unknown. V gave up 0 bases and J gave up 7 bases, with 0 bases separating them. In germline, CDR1 is LGHDT, CDR2 YNNKEL (reference sequence). The CDR3 loop spans 10 amino acids. Each patient came to thyroid surgery without any prior treatment (of any kind). Study-wide points: According to reports, the diversity of TCR beta was significantly higher in malignant thyroid tumors than in benign nodules, and this held in both blood and tumor samples.

The J gene is TRBJ2-5, the V gene TRBV3-1; no clear D gene. The source of this sequence is a male donor with papillary thyroid cancer or a benign thyroid nodule (not recorded which). Some clones in this sample may be carry-over from other donors' samples. The sequenced sample was tumor tissue. The CDR3 nucleotides read TGTGCCAGCAGCCAAGAGACCCAGTACTTC. Translating gives CASSQETQYF.